Below, 21 T cell receptor beta chains from the same sample are listed, as sequenced in a study of blood T cell repertoires in COVID-19. Generated by immunoSEQ multiplex PCR, the TCRdb table keeps only in-frame clones and is missing some. The table includes roughly 73,000 clones, roughly 84% detected once. Sequencing was carried out using peripheral blood. These receptors originate from a man in his 70s with active or convalescent COVID-19.

J is TRBJ2-5 and V is TRBV7-2; D not resolved. The CDR3 contains 13 residues. The V end was cut by 2 bases, the J end by 5 bases, with 9 bases between. CDR1 is SGHTA, CDR2 FQGNSA, per germline. CDR3 bases: TGTGCCAGCAGCTTAACATTTGGCGAGACCCAGTACTTC. Translated: CASSLTFGETQYF.

This sequence joins TRBV25-1 and TRBJ2-7; weak D call: TRBD1 (6 bases). V dropped 6 bases and J dropped 0 bases, with 9 bases sitting between them. Germline V lookup: CDR1 MGHDK, CDR2 SYGVNS. CDR3 length: 13 amino acids. The CDR3 region has the DNA TGTGCCAGCAGGAAGGACAGCTCCTACGAGCAGTACTTC. This sequence encodes CASRKDSSYEQYF.

V gene TRBV29-1 combines with J gene TRBJ1-2, with D possibly matching TRBD1 (5 bases). Deletions cut 3 bases from V and 6 bases from J, with 8 bases between. The CDR3 spans 11 residues. Germline lookup yields CDR1 SQVTM and CDR2 ANQGSEA. As DNA, the CDR3 is TGCAGCGTTGAGAGCAGGGATGGCTACACCTTC. This gives the protein CSVESRDGYTF.

The CDR3 spells CASSLTGSGSPLHF. The CDR3 DNA is TGCGCCAGCAGCTTGACAGGGTCGGGTTCACCCCTCCACTTT. The chain joins TRBV5-1 to TRBJ1-6, with D perhaps matching TRBD1 (6 bases). CDR1 and CDR2 (germline): SGHRS, YFSETQ. The CDR3 runs to 14 residues. V was clipped by 1 base and J by 9 bases, with 11 bases between them.

The chain recombines TRBV24-1 with TRBJ1-2; 7 positions match TRBD1. The germline V gene has CDR1 KGHDR and CDR2 SFDVKD. The CDR3 sequence is 14 residues long. With V trimmed by 3 bases and J by 4 bases, 4 bases remained unmatched. CDR3 protein: CATSDRGRIYGYTF. CDR3 bases: TGTGCCACCAGTGATAGGGGGCGTATCTATGGCTACACCTTC.

The CDR3 bases are TGCAGCGGGTTTAAGGGGACTGGAAACACCATATATTTT. Its translation is CSGFKGTGNTIYF. J is TRBJ1-3 and V is TRBV29-1, with a tentative D call TRBD1 (5 bases). Germline CDR1 and CDR2: SQVTM and ANQGSEA. The CDR3 runs to 13 residues. Between the trimmed V and J ends, which lost 7 bases and 2 bases, there was a span of 12 bases. Complete variable domain (other parts from reference TRBV29-1 and TRBJ1-3): SAVISQKPSRDICQRGTSLTIQCQVDSQVTMMFWYRQQPGQSLTLIATANQGSEATYESGFVIDKFPISRPNLTFSTLTVSNMSPEDSSIYLCSGFKGTGNTIYFGEGSWLTVV.

The chain is built from TRBV19 and TRBJ2-1; 10 bases fit TRBD2. The CDR3 runs to 15 residues. With V trimmed by 6 bases and J by 5 bases, 7 bases remained unmatched. The germline V gene encodes CDR1 LNHDA and CDR2 SQIVND (reference sequence). CDR3 protein: CASSPGLARHNEQFF. CDR3 nucleotide sequence: TGTGCCAGTAGCCCGGGACTAGCGAGACACAATGAGCAGTTCTTC.

The DNA for the CDR3 is TGCGCCAGCATGTTGACTCCGAACACTGAAGCTTTCTTT. This encodes CASMLTPNTEAFF. The V and J genes are TRBV10-2 and TRBJ1-1; D gene ambiguous. Germline V gives CDR1 WSHSY, CDR2 SAAADI. This CDR3 is 13 amino acids long. Trimming took 7 bases from V and 1 from J, leaving 10 bases between them.

The chain carries TRBV11-2 and TRBJ2-1; 9 positions agree with TRBD1. V trimming: 3 bases; J trimming: 2 bases; junction bases outside the gene matches: 8. The germline V gene encodes CDR1 SGHAT and CDR2 FQNNGV. This CDR3 comprises 17 residues. CDR3 sequence reads: CASSFYRGHRAYNEQFF. As DNA, the CDR3 is TGTGCCAGCAGCTTTTACAGGGGGCATCGCGCCTACAATGAGCAGTTCTTC. The whole variable domain, remainder taken from reference TRBV11-2 and TRBJ2-1, is EAGVAQSPRYKIIEKRQSVAFWCNPISGHATLYWYQQILGQGPKLLIQFQNNGVVDDSQLPKDRFSAERLKGVDSTLKIQPAKLEDSAVYLCASSFYRGHRAYNEQFFGPGTRLTVL.

The V call is TRBV19, the J call TRBJ2-7; D possibly corresponds to TRBD2 (5 bases). The length of the CDR3 is 16 residues. V was clipped by 6 bases and J by 0 bases, with 18 bases between them. Germline CDR1 LNHDA, CDR2 SQIVND (reference sequence). CDR3 nucleotide sequence: TGTGCCAGTAGATCTCAGTGGGCGGGCGGCTCCTACGAGCAGTACTTC. Translating it yields CASRSQWAGGSYEQYF.

The chain carries TRBV2 and TRBJ2-7, with 8 bases that match TRBD2. The germline V gene has CDR1 SNHLY and CDR2 FYNNEI. This CDR3 comprises 13 residues. J lost 3 bases, V lost 7 bases, and 5 bases had no gene match. CDR3 sequence (DNA): TGTGCCAGCACCGGGACTAGAGGCTACGAGCAGTACTTC. This encodes CASTGTRGYEQYF.

This clone was seen a single time. The chain joins TRBV5-1 to TRBJ2-5; 10 nucleotides align to TRBD2. Germline loops: CDR1 SGHRS, CDR2 YFSETQ. Trimming at V came to 0 bases and at J to 4 bases, leaving 3 bases not matched to a gene. The CDR3 runs 15 residues. The CDR3 is CASSLGLAGTETQYF. In nucleotides, the CDR3 is TGCGCCAGCAGCTTGGGACTAGCGGGTACAGAGACCCAGTACTTC.

About this clone: Other nucleotide sequences in the sample specify the same CDR3. The chain combines TRBV9 with TRBJ2-7, with TRBD2 matching 10 bases. Germline V gene data show CDR1 as SGDLS and CDR2 as YYNGEE. V trimming: 0 bases; J trimming: 4 bases; junction bases outside the gene matches: 4. CDR3 length: 15 amino acids. CDR3 protein: CASSVGLAGGYEQYF. The DNA of the CDR3 is TGTGCCAGCAGCGTAGGGTTAGCGGGAGGATACGAGCAGTACTTC. Full variable domain (outside the CDR3, taken from reference TRBV9 and TRBJ2-7): DSGVTQTPKHLITATGQRVTLRCSPRSGDLSVYWYQQSLDQGLQFLIQYYNGEERAKGNILERFSAQQFPDLHSELNLSSLELGDSALYFCASSVGLAGGYEQYFGPGTRLTVT.

The rearrangement uses TRBV11-3 and TRBJ1-3, with D unclear. The CDR3 spans 14 residues. Trimming removed 1 base at V and 2 bases at J, with 6 bases between. The germline CDR1 and CDR2 sequences are SGHNT and YENEEA. In DNA, the CDR3 is TGTGCCAGCAGCTTAGGAGAGACTGGAAACACCATATATTTT. As protein: CASSLGETGNTIYF.

The chain couples TRBV18 to TRBJ2-3; 7 positions match TRBD2. This CDR3 comprises 16 residues. CDR1 is KGHSH and CDR2 is LQKENI in the germline V gene. After removal of 1 base from V and 1 base from J, the junction contained 5 bases not matched to a gene. CDR3 nucleotides: TGTGCCAGCTCACCACTCGGACTAGTCGGCACAGATACGCAGTATTTT. Its protein product is CASSPLGLVGTDTQYF.

The V call is TRBV27, the J call TRBJ2-2, with D perhaps matching TRBD1 (6 bases). The CDR3 is 17 amino acids. Trimming cost V 0 bases and J 0 bases, with 11 bases left between them. Germline CDR1 is MNHEY and CDR2 is SMNVEV (reference sequence). CDR3 sequence: CASSLSWAGANTGELFF. The CDR3 bases are TGTGCCAGCAGTTTATCCTGGGCAGGGGCGAACACCGGGGAGCTGTTTTTT.

The genes are TRBV3-1 (or the pseudogene TRBV3-2) and TRBJ2-2; D might be TRBD2 (5 bases). The germline V gene encodes CDR1 LGHDT and CDR2 YNNKEL (reference sequence). V was trimmed by 6 bases and J by 7 bases, leaving 15 bases between them. The CDR3 covers 14 residues. CDR3 sequence reads: CASSPMVRDGELFF. CDR3 sequence (DNA): TGTGCCAGCAGTCCCATGGTCCGGGACGGGGAGCTGTTTTTT.

The chain couples TRBV19 to TRBJ2-4; a weak D match, TRBD1 (5 bases). Trimming cost V 6 bases and J 9 bases, with 15 bases left between them. The CDR3 sequence is 13 residues long. Germline V lookup: CDR1 LNHDA, CDR2 SQIVND (reference sequence). In DNA, the CDR3 is TGTGCCAGTAGACTGGTTGGGGCAAGCATTCAGTACTTC. Amino acid sequence: CASRLVGASIQYF.

This clone was picked up a small number of times. The chain couples TRBV5-1 to TRBJ2-3, with 14 bases matching TRBD2. This CDR3 region has 20 residues. Germline values: CDR1 SGHRS, CDR2 YFSETQ. The V gene end was trimmed by 4 bases and the J gene end by 4 bases; junction bases not matched to a gene: 17. DNA of the CDR3: TGCGCCAGCAGCGTCCACCGGCAAGCGACTAGCGGGGGGGCCGCAGATACGCAGTATTTT. Its translation: CASSVHRQATSGGAADTQYF.

The gene calls are TRBV5-1 and TRBJ1-1; D gene uncertain. The CDR3 is made up of 13 amino acids. V shed 0 bases and J shed 3 bases, with 6 bases lying between them. Germline loops: CDR1 SGHRS, CDR2 YFSETQ. CDR3 nucleotides: TGCGCCAGCAGCTTGGGGGCCTACACTGAAGCTTTCTTT. It encodes CASSLGAYTEAFF.

This clone was detected once. The CDR3 coding sequence is TGTGCCAGCAGGATTGACAGGGGGTTGAACACTGAAGCTTTCTTT. It is translated as CASRIDRGLNTEAFF. This rearrangement joins TRBV28 to TRBJ1-1; the match to TRBD1 covers 9 bases. With V trimmed by 6 bases and J by 0 bases, 5 bases remained unmatched. The CDR3 runs 15 residues. Germline loops: CDR1 MDHEN, CDR2 SYDVKM.